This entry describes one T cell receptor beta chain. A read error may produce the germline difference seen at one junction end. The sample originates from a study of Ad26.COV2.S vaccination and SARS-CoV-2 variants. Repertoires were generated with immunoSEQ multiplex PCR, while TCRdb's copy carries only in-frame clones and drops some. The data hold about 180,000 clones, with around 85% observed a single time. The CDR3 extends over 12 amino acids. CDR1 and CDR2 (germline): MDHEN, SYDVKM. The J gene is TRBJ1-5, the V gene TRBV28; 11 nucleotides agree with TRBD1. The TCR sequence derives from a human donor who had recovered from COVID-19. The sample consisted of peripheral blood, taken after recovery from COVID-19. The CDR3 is CASSLTGTGGYF. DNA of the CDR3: TGTGCCAGCAGCCTGACCGGGACAGGGGGTTATTTT.